Listed below are T cell receptor beta chains from one sample, sequenced in a study of identifying expanded T cells in peripheral blood. The table came from immunoSEQ multiplex PCR; TCRdb's copy has only in-frame clones and leaves some out. The repertoire has around 91,000 clones, 88% of them found once; the top ten carry 4% to 4.5%. What was sequenced was blood. The receptor set was obtained from a person aged 18 to 70 in good health. Both conserved end residues are part of each CDR3. Each record gives: CDR3 DNA, CDR3 protein, clone size, D gene, J gene, V gene. A D gene is named only where the DNA matches it firmly. Size values are once, few and many counts, or a class for expanded clones, and some rows have none.

CDR3nt: TGTGCCAGCAGCCCTGAAGGGGGCCATCAGCCCCAGCATTTT
CDR3aa: CASSPEGGHQPQHF
abundance: NA
d_gene: TRBD1
j_gene: TRBJ1-5
v_gene: TRBV6-6

CDR3nt: TGTGCCAGCAGTTTATTCTCTGGGGCCAACGTCCTGACTTTC
CDR3aa: CASSLFSGANVLTF
abundance: once
d_gene: NA
j_gene: TRBJ2-6
v_gene: TRBV27

CDR3nt: TGTGCCAGCAGCTTGAAGGACGAGGGGGGGACCCAGTACTTC
CDR3aa: CASSLKDEGGTQYF
abundance: NA
d_gene: NA
j_gene: TRBJ2-5
v_gene: TRBV5-4

CDR3nt: TGTGCCAGTTCGGCCGGGGGCTACGAGCAGTACTTC
CDR3aa: CASSAGGYEQYF
abundance: NA
d_gene: NA
j_gene: TRBJ2-7
v_gene: TRBV19

CDR3nt: TGTGCCTGGAGCCAGGGACAGCGGGTTCAGCCCCAGCATTTT
CDR3aa: CAWSQGQRVQPQHF
abundance: NA
d_gene: TRBD1
j_gene: TRBJ1-5
v_gene: TRBV30

CDR3nt: TGCGCCAGCAGCCAAGGGCTTCTCTCCTACGAGCAGTACTTC
CDR3aa: CASSQGLLSYEQYF
abundance: NA
d_gene: NA
j_gene: TRBJ2-7
v_gene: TRBV4-3

CDR3nt: TGTGCCAGTTTGTCCTTTGCTGGGGACGAGCAGTACTTC
CDR3aa: CASLSFAGDEQYF
abundance: NA
d_gene: NA
j_gene: TRBJ2-7
v_gene: TRBV25-1

CDR3nt: TGTGCCAGCAGCTTGCGGACGGGTGAGCAGTTCTTC
CDR3aa: CASSLRTGEQFF
abundance: NA
d_gene: NA
j_gene: TRBJ2-1
v_gene: TRBV7-2

CDR3nt: TGTGCCAGTAGTATCAGCCGGGGATCCGCCTACGAGCAGTACTTC
CDR3aa: CASSISRGSAYEQYF
abundance: NA
d_gene: NA
j_gene: TRBJ2-7
v_gene: TRBV19

CDR3nt: TGCGCCAGCAGCTTGGAGGGCAGCAACACCGGGGAGCTGTTTTTT
CDR3aa: CASSLEGSNTGELFF
abundance: NA
d_gene: NA
j_gene: TRBJ2-2
v_gene: TRBV5-1

CDR3nt: TGCGCCAGCAGCTTCCCCGGGACAGGGGGGGGTGAGCAGTACTTC
CDR3aa: CASSFPGTGGGEQYF
abundance: NA
d_gene: TRBD1
j_gene: TRBJ2-7
v_gene: TRBV5-1

CDR3nt: TGTGCCAGCAGTTTACAGCTAGCGGGAGCAGAGACCCAGTACTTC
CDR3aa: CASSLQLAGAETQYF
abundance: NA
d_gene: TRBD2
j_gene: TRBJ2-5
v_gene: TRBV28

CDR3nt: TGTGCCATCAGTGAGTCGAACGACTTAGATACGCAGTATTTT
CDR3aa: CAISESNDLDTQYF
abundance: NA
d_gene: NA
j_gene: TRBJ2-3
v_gene: TRBV10-3

CDR3nt: TGTGCCAGCAGCCCTGGGGGGGGGACCCAGTACTTC
CDR3aa: CASSPGGGTQYF
abundance: NA
d_gene: TRBD2
j_gene: TRBJ2-5
v_gene: TRBV2

CDR3nt: TGTGCCAGCAGTTTAACATGGGGACAGGGGGCTTACAATGAGCAGTTCTTC
CDR3aa: CASSLTWGQGAYNEQFF
abundance: once
d_gene: TRBD1
j_gene: TRBJ2-1
v_gene: TRBV27

CDR3nt: TGTGCCTGGAGAGGGACGGTGAACACCGGGGAGCTGTTTTTT
CDR3aa: CAWRGTVNTGELFF
abundance: NA
d_gene: NA
j_gene: TRBJ2-2
v_gene: TRBV30

CDR3nt: TGTGCCAGCTGGGGAGGGGTTTTATTTGAAGCTTTCTTT
CDR3aa: CASWGGVLFEAFF
abundance: NA
d_gene: NA
j_gene: TRBJ1-1
v_gene: TRBV27

CDR3nt: TGTGCCAGCAGCCTCGGGACAGGCTCTGGAAACACCATATATTTT
CDR3aa: CASSLGTGSGNTIYF
abundance: NA
d_gene: TRBD1
j_gene: TRBJ1-3
v_gene: TRBV11-2

CDR3nt: TGCGCCAGCAGCCAAGAATTTCTACCGGGTTCGAGCCGGGACCTGTTCTATGGCTACACCTTC
CDR3aa: CASSQEFLPGSSRDLFYGYTF
abundance: NA
d_gene: NA
j_gene: TRBJ1-2
v_gene: TRBV4-1

CDR3nt: TGTGCCAGCTCACCCAGTGTAGGCCAAGAGACCCAGTACTTC
CDR3aa: CASSPSVGQETQYF
abundance: NA
d_gene: NA
j_gene: TRBJ2-5
v_gene: TRBV18

CDR3nt: TGTGCCAGCAGGGACACCGGGGAGCTGTTTTTT
CDR3aa: CASRDTGELFF
abundance: NA
d_gene: NA
j_gene: TRBJ2-2
v_gene: TRBV21-1

CDR3nt: TGTGCCAGCTCAAGCGGGACTAGCGGGAGCTACGAGCAGTACTTC
CDR3aa: CASSSGTSGSYEQYF
abundance: NA
d_gene: TRBD2
j_gene: TRBJ2-7
v_gene: TRBV18

CDR3nt: TGTGCCAGCAGCCATGGCAGCGGTGCCGATTACGAGCAGTACTTC
CDR3aa: CASSHGSGADYEQYF
abundance: NA
d_gene: NA
j_gene: TRBJ2-7
v_gene: TRBV4-2

CDR3nt: TGTGCCAGCAGCCCCCGCCTCGGTCAAACAGGGGTTTCACCCCTCCACTTT
CDR3aa: CASSPRLGQTGVSPLHF
abundance: NA
d_gene: TRBD1
j_gene: TRBJ1-6
v_gene: TRBV7-8

CDR3nt: TGCGCCAGCAGCTTGGACAGTCTGAGCTCCTATAATTCACCCCTCCACTTT
CDR3aa: CASSLDSLSSYNSPLHF
abundance: NA
d_gene: NA
j_gene: TRBJ1-6
v_gene: TRBV5-1

CDR3nt: TGTGCCAGCGCAGGGGAAATCTATGGCTACACCTTC
CDR3aa: CASAGEIYGYTF
abundance: once
d_gene: NA
j_gene: TRBJ1-2
v_gene: TRBV28

CDR3nt: TGCGCCAGCAGCCAAGATGGGGCAGGGGGAAAGGACGAGCAGTACTTC
CDR3aa: CASSQDGAGGKDEQYF
abundance: NA
d_gene: TRBD1
j_gene: TRBJ2-7
v_gene: TRBV4-3

CDR3nt: TGCGCCAGCAGCCAAGATGAGGGAAGCACCGGGGAGCTGTTTTTT
CDR3aa: CASSQDEGSTGELFF
abundance: NA
d_gene: NA
j_gene: TRBJ2-2
v_gene: TRBV4-3

CDR3nt: TGTGCCAGCAGCTTATTTCAGAGGGCGGCCCCCACAGATACGCAGTATTTT
CDR3aa: CASSLFQRAAPTDTQYF
abundance: NA
d_gene: NA
j_gene: TRBJ2-3
v_gene: TRBV7-9

CDR3nt: TGTGCCAGCAGCCAAGTATGGGGGAACATTCAGTACTTC
CDR3aa: CASSQVWGNIQYF
abundance: NA
d_gene: NA
j_gene: TRBJ2-4
v_gene: TRBV14

CDR3nt: TGTGCCAGCAGTGAAGCATTCGGAGGGAATCAGCCCCAGCATTTT
CDR3aa: CASSEAFGGNQPQHF
abundance: once
d_gene: NA
j_gene: TRBJ1-5
v_gene: TRBV6-1

CDR3nt: TGCGCCAGCAGCCAAGATTGGCAGGGGATCACCGGGGAGCTGTTTTTT
CDR3aa: CASSQDWQGITGELFF
abundance: once
d_gene: NA
j_gene: TRBJ2-2
v_gene: TRBV4-1

CDR3nt: TGTGCCAGCTCAGATCGGACCAAGGAGGAGACCCAGTACTTC
CDR3aa: CASSDRTKEETQYF
abundance: NA
d_gene: NA
j_gene: TRBJ2-5
v_gene: TRBV18

CDR3nt: TGCGCCAGCAGCCCACTAGCGGGGGGGCCCGGGGATGAGCAGTTCTTC
CDR3aa: CASSPLAGGPGDEQFF
abundance: NA
d_gene: TRBD2
j_gene: TRBJ2-1
v_gene: TRBV5-1

CDR3nt: TGTGCCAGCGGGTGGGGTGGGAACACCATATATTTT
CDR3aa: CASGWGGNTIYF
abundance: NA
d_gene: NA
j_gene: TRBJ1-3
v_gene: TRBV2

CDR3nt: TGTGCCAGCAGTCCCTCCCACAGTTTGAACACTGAAGCTTTCTTT
CDR3aa: CASSPSHSLNTEAFF
abundance: NA
d_gene: NA
j_gene: TRBJ1-1
v_gene: TRBV6-5

CDR3nt: TGTGCCAGCAGTTTAGGGAGGTTGAGGACTGGAAACACCATATATTTT
CDR3aa: CASSLGRLRTGNTIYF
abundance: NA
d_gene: NA
j_gene: TRBJ1-3
v_gene: TRBV28

CDR3nt: TGTGCCAGCAGTGACACAGGTGGGACAGGGGGCTCAGGGGCCAACGTCCTGACTTTC
CDR3aa: CASSDTGGTGGSGANVLTF
abundance: NA
d_gene: TRBD1
j_gene: TRBJ2-6
v_gene: TRBV6-4

CDR3nt: TGCGCCAGCAGCCAAGGGACTAGCGGGGCGGAGACCCAGTACTTC
CDR3aa: CASSQGTSGAETQYF
abundance: few
d_gene: TRBD2
j_gene: TRBJ2-5
v_gene: TRBV4-1

CDR3nt: TGTGCCAGCAGGGGTTCCGACAGGGTGGGGTCACCCCTCCACTTT
CDR3aa: CASRGSDRVGSPLHF
abundance: NA
d_gene: TRBD1
j_gene: TRBJ1-6
v_gene: TRBV28

CDR3nt: TGTGCCAGCAGTTTCGGGACTAACTACGAGCAGTACTTC
CDR3aa: CASSFGTNYEQYF
abundance: NA
d_gene: TRBD2
j_gene: TRBJ2-7
v_gene: TRBV28

CDR3nt: TGTGCCAGCCGTGAAGAATGGGGCAGGGAGACCCAGTACTTC
CDR3aa: CASREEWGRETQYF
abundance: NA
d_gene: NA
j_gene: TRBJ2-5
v_gene: TRBV28

CDR3nt: TGTGCCAGCAGTTTTCGGACAGGGAATGGCTACACCTTC
CDR3aa: CASSFRTGNGYTF
abundance: NA
d_gene: TRBD1
j_gene: TRBJ1-2
v_gene: TRBV27

CDR3nt: TGTGCCAGCATTATTTTCGGGTATGGCTACACCTTC
CDR3aa: CASIIFGYGYTF
abundance: NA
d_gene: NA
j_gene: TRBJ1-2
v_gene: TRBV9

CDR3nt: TGTGCCTGGGGACAGGGAAGCTCTGGAAACACCATATATTTT
CDR3aa: CAWGQGSSGNTIYF
abundance: NA
d_gene: TRBD1
j_gene: TRBJ1-3
v_gene: TRBV30

CDR3nt: TGCGCCAGCAGCCAAGACCCCGGAACCCGGGATGGCTACACCTTC
CDR3aa: CASSQDPGTRDGYTF
abundance: NA
d_gene: NA
j_gene: TRBJ1-2
v_gene: TRBV4-1

CDR3nt: TGTGCCAGCTCACCACAGGGGGGGACTCAAGAGACCCAGTACTTC
CDR3aa: CASSPQGGTQETQYF
abundance: NA
d_gene: NA
j_gene: TRBJ2-5
v_gene: TRBV18

CDR3nt: TGTGCCAGCAGCTCCGCCGAAATCATCTCTGGAAACACCATATATTTT
CDR3aa: CASSSAEIISGNTIYF
abundance: NA
d_gene: NA
j_gene: TRBJ1-3
v_gene: TRBV5-4

CDR3nt: TGCGCCAGCAGCTTGGAAGGGGTCAATCAGCCCCAGCATTTT
CDR3aa: CASSLEGVNQPQHF
abundance: NA
d_gene: NA
j_gene: TRBJ1-5
v_gene: TRBV5-1

CDR3nt: TGTGCCAGCAGTTTCCCACCGGGGCCCTCCTACAATGAGCAGTTCTTC
CDR3aa: CASSFPPGPSYNEQFF
abundance: NA
d_gene: NA
j_gene: TRBJ2-1
v_gene: TRBV27

CDR3nt: TGTGCCAGCAACCGAGTCAATAATTCACCCCTCCACTTT
CDR3aa: CASNRVNNSPLHF
abundance: NA
d_gene: NA
j_gene: TRBJ1-6
v_gene: TRBV18

CDR3nt: TGCGCCAGCAGCCAAAAGGAGGGCTACGAGCAGTACTTC
CDR3aa: CASSQKEGYEQYF
abundance: once
d_gene: NA
j_gene: TRBJ2-7
v_gene: TRBV4-3

CDR3nt: TGTGCCAGCAGCTCCCAGGGGGTAGCTAATGAAAAACTGTTTTTT
CDR3aa: CASSSQGVANEKLFF
abundance: NA
d_gene: TRBD1
j_gene: TRBJ1-4
v_gene: TRBV5-5

CDR3nt: TGCGCCAGCAGCTTGGGGGGCCGTTACGAGCAGTACTTC
CDR3aa: CASSLGGRYEQYF
abundance: few
d_gene: NA
j_gene: TRBJ2-7
v_gene: TRBV5-1

CDR3nt: TGTGCCAGTAAGTCCGGATACACCGGGGAGCTGTTTTTT
CDR3aa: CASKSGYTGELFF
abundance: NA
d_gene: NA
j_gene: TRBJ2-2
v_gene: TRBV19

CDR3nt: TGTGCCAGCAGCCCCGTGGGGGGTCGGACTGAAGCTTTCTTT
CDR3aa: CASSPVGGRTEAFF
abundance: NA
d_gene: NA
j_gene: TRBJ1-1
v_gene: TRBV7-9

CDR3nt: TGTGCCTGGAGTGCCCCGTCTCAGCCCCAGCATTTT
CDR3aa: CAWSAPSQPQHF
abundance: NA
d_gene: NA
j_gene: TRBJ1-5
v_gene: TRBV30

CDR3nt: TGTGCTAGTGGAAGGGACAACTTGAGGAATGGCTACACCTTC
CDR3aa: CASGRDNLRNGYTF
abundance: NA
d_gene: NA
j_gene: TRBJ1-2
v_gene: TRBV12-5